This T cell receptor beta chain was sequenced in a study of OX40 agonist ivuxolimab in advanced cancers. With autoimmune disease history or systemic immunosuppression, patients were excluded. Note on this clone: Its antigen is still unknown.

The ends lost 0 bases at V and 2 bases at J; junction bases unmatched: 0. This CDR3 comprises 14 residues. Germline V gene data show CDR1 as SGHKS and CDR2 as YYEKEE (reference sequence). The protocol was immunoSEQ multiplex PCR, while the TCRdb copy is restricted to in-frame clones and leaves out a portion. The table has more than 55,000 clones, roughly 92% seen once. Study-level points and caveats: The specificity for antigen of the expanded peripheral T cells was not determined. People who partly responded at 0.1-3.0 mg/kg had some of the least clonal expansion seen.

Here the sequenced sample was CD4+ or CD8+ T cells sorted from blood, taken in a trial of the OX40 agonist ivuxolimab. This TCR came from an adult with an advanced solid tumor such as melanoma, head and neck, liver or kidney cancer. V and J are TRBV5-5 and TRBJ2-7; 9 bases line up with TRBD1. This chain's CDR3 is CASSLGQGAYEQYF. As DNA, the CDR3 is TGTGCCAGCAGCTTGGGACAGGGGGCCTACGAGCAGTACTTC.